The 29 T cell receptor beta chains below were found in one sample sequenced in a study of blood T cells in healthy people across ages. Combining a sample-barcoded 5' primer with a J-beta primer mix, a second PCR ran for about 6 to 12 cycles. A single record per CDR3 protein comes from TCRdb applying MiXCR to the 5' RACE reads. The table shows hundreds of thousands of distinct CDR3 sequences, with less than 35% occurring only once. The specimen sequenced was blood. The receptors were gathered from a woman older than 75 in good health.

This clonotype appeared many times. V usage is TRBV6-6 and J usage is TRBJ2-3, with TRBD1 matching 8 bases. Germline-derived CDR1 and CDR2 are MNHNY and SVGAGI (reference sequence). The CDR3 has 15 amino acids. J gave up 1 base and V 5 bases, and 5 bases lay outside the gene matches. The CDR3 sequence: CASSPDRGRTDTQYF. CDR3 nucleotide sequence: TGTGCCAGCAGTCCCGACAGGGGTCGCACAGATACGCAGTATTTT.

This clonotype occurred many times. This chain connects TRBV7-9 to TRBJ1-1; TRBD1 agrees at 7 bases. CDR1 and CDR2 (germline): SEHNR, FQNEAQ (reference sequence). The CDR3 sequence is 13 residues long. The junction had 6 bases not matched to a gene; V was cut back by 5 bases and J by 6 bases. DNA of the CDR3: TGTGCCAGCAGCCAAGGGACAGCAGCTGAAGCTTTCTTT. Protein: CASSQGTAAEAFF.

This clonotype has more than one count but fewer than ten. One junction end does not reproduce the germline sequence, and a read error may be involved. This sequence joins TRBV27 and TRBJ1-2; a weak D match, TRBD1 (6 bases). Germline V CDR1 and CDR2: MNHEY, SMNVEV (reference sequence). The CDR3 spans 16 residues. DNA of the CDR3: TGTGCCAGCAGTTTATATCGGGCAGGGGAAATGAATGGCTGCACCTTC. It encodes CASSLYRAGEMNGCTF.

The chain links TRBV20-1 to TRBJ2-7, with D possibly being TRBD1 (6 bases). The V gene's germline CDR1 is DFQATT and CDR2 SNEGSKA (reference sequence). Trimming cost V 2 bases and J 2 bases, with 10 bases left between them. The CDR3 spans 13 residues. The CDR3 loop reads CSARPTGAYEQYF. CDR3 in DNA: TGCAGTGCTAGACCGACAGGAGCCTACGAGCAGTACTTC.

This clonotype was seen repeatedly, ten times or more. The chain uses TRBV7-9 and TRBJ1-2; maybe TRBD1 (6 bases). Germline V gives CDR1 SEHNR, CDR2 FQNEAQ (reference sequence). Trimming removed 6 bases from V and 1 base from J, with 12 bases in between. The CDR3 contains 14 residues. The CDR3 coding sequence is TGTGCCAGCAGAGTCCCGGACAGTAACTATGGCTACACCTTC. Its protein is CASRVPDSNYGYTF.

In this sample, this clonotype turned up many times. This chain links TRBV6-2 or TRBV6-3 with TRBJ2-7; D is unresolved. The CDR3 consists of 12 residues. Per germline, CDR1 MNHEY and CDR2 SVGEGT. V lost 2 bases to trimming and J lost 5 bases, with 7 bases between them. CDR3 protein: CASSYVGNEQYF. DNA for the CDR3: TGTGCCAGCAGTTACGTAGGGAACGAGCAGTACTTC.

The gene calls are TRBV5-1 and TRBJ2-7, with a tentative D call TRBD1 (6 bases). The last part of the DNA fits TRBJ2-5 better; the J call may be wrong. CDR1 and CDR2 from the germline V gene are SGHRS and YFSETQ. The CDR3 is 16 residues long. DNA of the CDR3: TGCGCCAGCAGCTTGGGTAGCCCAGGGGTTGGGGGGACCCAGTACTTC. Translating it yields CASSLGSPGVGGTQYF.

This clonotype was recorded many times. The DNA for the CDR3 is TGTGCCAGCAGCCACCCGGACAGAATCTATGGCTACACCTTC. Translating gives CASSHPDRIYGYTF. V and J are TRBV7-2 and TRBJ1-2; a possible D gene is TRBD1 (6 bases). Germline V gives CDR1 SGHTA, CDR2 FQGNSA. This CDR3 is built from 14 residues. Trimming took 5 bases from V and 4 from J, leaving 14 bases between them.

V and J are TRBV6-5 and TRBJ1-1; D remains unclear. Germline assignment: CDR1 MNHEY and CDR2 SVGAGI. The CDR3 runs 15 residues. V was trimmed by 6 bases and J by 0 bases, leaving 14 bases between them. The CDR3 spells CASRRVQTMNTEAFF. DNA of the CDR3: TGTGCCAGCAGGCGTGTACAGACCATGAACACTGAAGCTTTCTTT.

There are many counts of this clonotype. The chain recombines TRBV7-2 with TRBJ2-3; the D gene could be TRBD1 or TRBD2 (6 bases each). V lost 1 base and J 5 bases, leaving 10 bases between the germline ends. Germline V gives CDR1 SGHTA, CDR2 FQGNSA. CDR3 length: 14 amino acids. The CDR3 region is CASSLGGAVDTQYF. The CDR3, as DNA: TGTGCCAGCAGCTTAGGGGGGGCAGTAGATACGCAGTATTTT.

The chain carries TRBV20-1 and TRBJ2-2; 9 positions agree with TRBD2. V shed 4 bases and J 3 bases; nucleotides not matched to a gene: 12. CDR1 DFQATT and CDR2 SNEGSKA come from the germline V gene (reference sequence). CDR3 size: 17 residues. The CDR3 nucleotides read TGCAGTGCTACCTTCGGGACTAGCCTGGTTCACACCGGGGAGCTGTTTTTT. Its translation: CSATFGTSLVHTGELFF.

This clonotype has ten or more counts. CDR3 region: CTARSSSTYEQYF. Written as DNA, the CDR3 is TGCACCGCTAGATCATCGTCGACCTACGAGCAGTACTTC. The rearrangement uses TRBV20-1 and TRBJ2-7; D not resolved. Germline assignment: CDR1 DFQATT and CDR2 SNEGSKA (reference sequence). The CDR3 sequence is 13 residues long.

This chain links TRBV5-1 with TRBJ2-1, with 7 nucleotides matching TRBD2. The germline CDR1 and CDR2 sequences are SGHRS and YFSETQ. V shed 4 bases, J shed 3 bases, and the junction held 7 bases outside the gene matches. The CDR3 has 15 residues. The CDR3 loop is CASSPGLTGYNEQFF. CDR3 DNA sequence: TGCGCCAGCAGCCCGGGACTAACGGGCTACAATGAGCAGTTCTTC.

CDR3 region: CASSNRGQGASGAPTQYF. In nucleotides, the CDR3 is TGTGCCAGCAGTAACCGGGGACAGGGGGCTAGTGGGGCTCCGACCCAGTACTTC. V is TRBV7-2 and J is TRBJ2-7; 12 nucleotides agree with TRBD1. TRBJ2-5 explains the end of the DNA better; the J call may be wrong. Per the germline V gene, CDR1 is SGHTA and CDR2 is FQGNSA. CDR3 length: 18 amino acids.

As to this clonotype: A much larger clone differs by one base, so this may be a read error. This chain joins TRBV15 and TRBJ2-3; 9 bases match TRBD2. The CDR3 length is 15 residues. Germline lookup yields CDR1 LNHNV and CDR2 YYDKDF (reference sequence). For the CDR3, the DNA is TGTGCCACCAGTAGGACTAGCGCGGGGGCAGATACGCGGTATTTT. This translates into CATSRTSAGADTRYF. The whole variable domain, filled in from reference TRBV15 and TRBJ2-3, reads DAMVIQNPRYQVTQFGKPVTLSCSQTLNHNVMYWYQQKSSQAPKLLFHYYDKDFNNEADTPDNFQSRRPNTSFCFLDIRSPGLGDTAMYLCATSRTSAGADTRYFGPGTRLTVL.

The sample holds many counts of this clonotype. The gene calls are TRBV4-2 and TRBJ1-2, with D unclear. Per germline, CDR1 LGHNA and CDR2 YNFKEQ. Trimming pared 1 base from V and 1 base from J, leaving 7 bases between. The CDR3 extends over 14 amino acids. The CDR3 here is CASSQGGYNYGYTF. CDR3 nucleotide sequence: TGTGCCAGCAGCCAAGGAGGATATAACTATGGCTACACCTTC.

This clonotype was picked up many times. J is TRBJ1-2 and V is TRBV20-1, with TRBD1 matching 7 bases. The CDR3 runs 15 residues. CDR1 is DFQATT and CDR2 is SNEGSKA in the germline V gene (reference sequence). The V gene end was trimmed by 5 bases and the J gene end by 4 bases; junction bases not matched to a gene: 13. CDR3 sequence reads: CSALGQTTSLYGYTF. The CDR3 nucleotides are TGCAGTGCTCTGGGACAGACTACTTCACTCTATGGCTACACCTTC.

This clonotype was recorded at least ten times. The chain joins TRBV4-3 to TRBJ1-4; TRBD1 might be the D (5 bases). This CDR3 contains 15 residues. Germline CDR1 and CDR2: LGHNA and YSLEER. The V end lost 0 bases, the J end lost 5 bases, and 10 bases lay between the germline ends. The CDR3 region is CASSQDGDPNEKLFF. The CDR3 DNA follows: TGCGCCAGCAGCCAAGATGGGGACCCGAATGAAAAACTGTTTTTT.

Details on this clonotype: The germline gene is not matched at one end of the junction; a read error may be the cause. This chain uses TRBV19 with TRBJ2-3; D uncertain. Looked up from germline, CDR1 is LNHDA and CDR2 is SQIVND (reference sequence). The CDR3 consists of 14 residues. DNA for the CDR3: TGTGCCAGTAGTATCGAACAGCTCACAGATACGCGGTATTTT. Translated: CASSIEQLTDTRYF.

The CDR3 protein is CASSLVRPPYEQYF. The CDR3, as DNA: TGTGCCAGCAGCTTAGTAAGGCCACCATACGAGCAGTACTTC. This chain joins TRBV7-9 and TRBJ2-4; no firm D call. The DNA end favors TRBJ2-7, so the J call may be wrong. This CDR3 comprises 14 residues. Germline CDR1 is SEHNR and CDR2 is FQNEAQ (reference sequence).

This clonotype was detected many times. This chain links TRBV6-2 or TRBV6-3 with TRBJ1-6; D is undetermined. Germline V gene data show CDR1 as MNHEY and CDR2 as SVGEGT. This CDR3 spans 15 amino acids. Trimming left V 7 bases short and J 0 bases short, with 10 bases between. The CDR3 sequence is CASTLRDSYNSPLHF. The DNA of the CDR3 is TGTGCCAGCACCCTTCGTGACTCCTATAATTCACCCCTCCACTTT.

This clonotype was picked up many times. V usage is TRBV7-8 and J usage is TRBJ2-7; 7 bases agree with TRBD1. The trim removed 2 bases at V and 2 bases at J, leaving 6 bases unmatched. The CDR3 has 15 amino acids. The V gene's germline CDR1 is SGHVS and CDR2 FQNEAQ. The CDR3 DNA follows: TGTGCCAGCAGCTTATCCTCCGGGACAGCCTACGAGCAGTACTTC. Protein product: CASSLSSGTAYEQYF.

This clonotype was observed many times. The rearrangement joins TRBV9 to TRBJ2-1, with TRBD1 as a possible D gene (6 bases). Trimming shortened V by 4 bases and J by 0 bases, and 11 bases separated the two germline ends. Germline V CDR1 and CDR2: SGDLS, YYNGEE. CDR3 length: 15 amino acids. The CDR3: CASSTGQSSYNEQFF. DNA for the CDR3: TGTGCCAGCAGCACCGGACAGAGCTCCTACAATGAGCAGTTCTTC. The full variable domain, rest sourced from reference TRBV9 and TRBJ2-1, is DSGVTQTPKHLITATGQRVTLRCSPRSGDLSVYWYQQSLDQGLQFLIQYYNGEERAKGNILERFSAQQFPDLHSELNLSSLELGDSALYFCASSTGQSSYNEQFFGPGTRLTVL.

The chain uses TRBV12-3 or TRBV12-4 and TRBJ2-5; D possibly corresponds to TRBD2 (5 bases). The CDR3 has 18 residues. Between the trimmed V and J ends, which lost 5 bases and 2 bases, there was a span of 24 bases. In DNA form, the CDR3 reads TGTGCCAGCAGTGAAACGGGGTCCCACGTCATGAAACAAGAGACCCAGTACTTC. The encoded protein is CASSETGSHVMKQETQYF.

In the case of this clonotype: A read error may be the cause here, since a much bigger clone is one base away. The CDR3 here is CASSQQGLAVNEQYF. CDR3 nucleotide sequence: TGTGCCAGCAGCCAGCAGGGACTAGCTGTCAATGAGCAGTACTTC. This chain joins TRBV3-1 and TRBJ2-5, with TRBD2 matching 9 bases. Germline CDR1 is LGHDT and CDR2 is YNNKEL (reference sequence). J gave up 11 bases and V 3 bases, and 13 bases lay outside the gene matches. The CDR3 covers 15 residues.

This clonotype was counted only a few times. The chain links TRBV20-1 to TRBJ1-2; TRBD1 might be the D (5 bases). The V end lost 0 bases, the J end lost 4 bases, and 18 bases lay between the germline ends. Germline V gene data show CDR1 as DFQATT and CDR2 as SNEGSKA (reference sequence). The CDR3 has 16 amino acids. The CDR3 DNA reads TGCAGTGCTAGAGATCACAGGACACAGCCACTCTATGGCTACACCTTC. This translates into CSARDHRTQPLYGYTF.

The rearrangement uses TRBV29-1 and TRBJ2-3; TRBD2 matches 10 bases. Trimming cost V 4 bases and J 7 bases; bases outside gene matches: 8. The CDR3 is made up of 14 amino acids. Germline CDR1 and CDR2: SQVTM and ANQGSEA. CDR3 loop: CSVGSLAGVNTQYF. As DNA, the CDR3 is TGCAGCGTTGGCTCCCTAGCGGGGGTTAATACGCAGTATTTT.

This clonotype was detected many times. V gene TRBV5-1 combines with J gene TRBJ1-2, with 11 bases matching TRBD1. V shed 2 bases and J 8 bases; nucleotides not matched to a gene: 32. Germline assignment: CDR1 SGHRS and CDR2 YFSETQ. This CDR3 is 23 amino acids long. For the CDR3, the DNA is TGCGCCAGCAGCTTTGCGAGTCTCAACTTGGGTCGGAGGACAGGGGGCAGGAATGTAGGCTACACCTTC. It encodes CASSFASLNLGRRTGGRNVGYTF.

This clonotype was detected ten times or more. J is TRBJ1-1 and V is TRBV29-1; 9 nucleotides agree with TRBD1. J was trimmed by 5 bases and V by 6 bases; bases with no gene match: 10. Germline V gives CDR1 SQVTM, CDR2 ANQGSEA. This CDR3 contains 14 residues. The CDR3 coding sequence is TGCAGCGTCCTTCGAGGGACAGGGCGGACTGAAGCTTTCTTT. Amino acids: CSVLRGTGRTEAFF.